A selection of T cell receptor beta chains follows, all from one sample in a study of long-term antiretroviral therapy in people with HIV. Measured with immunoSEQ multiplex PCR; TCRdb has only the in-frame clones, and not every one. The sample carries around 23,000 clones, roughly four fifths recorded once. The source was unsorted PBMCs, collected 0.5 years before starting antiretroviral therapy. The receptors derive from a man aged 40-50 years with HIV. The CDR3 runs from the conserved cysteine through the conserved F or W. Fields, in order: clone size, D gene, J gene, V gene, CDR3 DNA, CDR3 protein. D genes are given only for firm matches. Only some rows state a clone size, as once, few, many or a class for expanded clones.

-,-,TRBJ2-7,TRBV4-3,TGCGCCAGCAGCCAAGTTGGCTCCTACGAGCAGTACTTC,CASSQVGSYEQYF
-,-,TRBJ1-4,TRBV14,TGTGCCAGCAGCCAAGGGGCCCTGCGGCATAATGAAAAACTGTTTTTT,CASSQGALRHNEKLFF
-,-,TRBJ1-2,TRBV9,TGTGCCAGCAGAGGCCTTGCGACAAATGGCTACACCTTC,CASRGLATNGYTF
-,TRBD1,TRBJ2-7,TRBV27,TGTGCCAGCAGTTTCGACAGGGGGCAAGTCGAGCAGTACTTC,CASSFDRGQVEQYF
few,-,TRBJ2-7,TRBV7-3,TGTGCCAGCAGCTTATGTTGTCTGAGGCTCCCGGTGGGACGTTACGAGCAGTACTTC,CASSLCCLRLPVGRYEQYF
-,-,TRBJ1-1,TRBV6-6,TGTGCCAGCAGTTACGGTGCGGGGACTGAAGCTTTCTTT,CASSYGAGTEAFF
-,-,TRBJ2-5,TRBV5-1,TGCGCCAGCAGCCCTCGGACGGCCTGGTCCCAAGAGACCCAGTACTTC,CASSPRTAWSQETQYF
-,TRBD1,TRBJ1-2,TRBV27,TGTGCCAGCAGTTACTACTCGACAGGGTTTGATGGCTACACCTTC,CASSYYSTGFDGYTF
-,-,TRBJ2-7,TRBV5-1,TGCGCCAGCAGTTATGCAGTCTCCTACGAGCAGTACTTC,CASSYAVSYEQYF
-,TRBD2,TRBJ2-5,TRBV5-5,TGTGCCAGCAGCTTGGCTAGACTAGCTGGAGAGACCCAGTACTTC,CASSLARLAGETQYF
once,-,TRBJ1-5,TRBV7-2,TGTGCCAGCAGCTTAGAATATGGGGGCAATCAGCCCCAGCATTTT,CASSLEYGGNQPQHF
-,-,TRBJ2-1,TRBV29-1,TGCAGCGTTGTGCGGACGAGCTCCTACAATGAGCAGTTCTTC,CSVVRTSSYNEQFF
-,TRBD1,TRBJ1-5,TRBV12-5,TGTGCTAGTGCCAGGAGGGGACAGGGGGCTCCGAGGGCGCCCCAGCATTTT,CASARRGQGAPRAPQHF